A selection of T cell receptor beta chains follows, all from one sample in a study of T cells after yellow fever vaccination. TCRdb independently ran MiXCR on the 5' RACE reads; one entry per CDR3 protein. This table holds hundreds of thousands of distinct CDR3 sequences, approximately 21% found once. Specimen: PBMCs, collected 15 days after the yellow fever booster vaccination. The source of these receptors is a man aged 25-45 years who received the YFV17D yellow fever vaccine. Both conserved end residues are part of each CDR3. The D gene is left open where the match is weak. Clone size is not always given. Where it is, it says once, few, many or a class for expanded clones.

d_call	j_call	clone_size	cdr3_length	v_call	cdr3_nt	cdr3_aa
-	TRBJ2-7	-	15	TRBV20-1	TGCAGTGCTAGAGATTTCGCAGGGGACGACTACGAGCAGTACTTC	CSARDFAGDDYEQYF
-	TRBJ2-4	few	17	TRBV6-5	TGTGCCAGCAGTTACTCGGGCCAAGGGCTAGCCAAAAACATTCAGTACTTC	CASSYSGQGLAKNIQYF
-	TRBJ2-7	-	15	TRBV29-1	TGCAGCGTTGAAGATGGGTACGGAACCTCCTACGAGCAGTACTTC	CSVEDGYGTSYEQYF
TRBD1	TRBJ2-7	-	14	TRBV7-2	TGTGCCAGCAGCTCCATGGGACAGACCTACGAGCAGTACTTC	CASSSMGQTYEQYF
-	TRBJ2-1	few	16	TRBV9	TGTGCCAGCAGCCGGCTAGCGTGGAGCTCCTACAATGAGCAGTTCTTC	CASSRLAWSSYNEQFF
TRBD1	TRBJ2-7	once	12	TRBV20-1	TGCAGTGCTGCGGACAGGGACCACGAGCAGTACTTC	CSAADRDHEQYF
-	TRBJ2-3	-	15	TRBV7-8	TGTGCCAGCAGCCGGAACGGGGGGCTTCGAGATACGCAGTATTTT	CASSRNGGLRDTQYF
TRBD1	TRBJ1-2	few	15	TRBV20-1	TGCAGTGCTAGTCGGGGACAGGGGATGTTTGATGGCTACACCTTC	CSASRGQGMFDGYTF
-	TRBJ2-6	few	17	TRBV3-1	TGTGCCAGCTCTGCCGCGTTCCTGAGTTCTGGGGCCAACGTCCTGACTTTC	CASSAAFLSSGANVLTF
TRBD2	TRBJ2-1	few	20	TRBV5-1	TGCGCCAGCAGCTTGCCCCGGGCTAGCGGGAGTCACGACTCCTACAATGAGCAGTTCTTC	CASSLPRASGSHDSYNEQFF
TRBD2	TRBJ2-5	-	13	TRBV20-1	TGCAGTGCTAGAGTCAGACTAGCAGAGACCCAGTACTTC	CSARVRLAETQYF
TRBD2	TRBJ2-5	-	14	TRBV12-3/TRBV12-4	TGTGCCAGCAGTCCTAGCGGGGGGGGTGGGACCCAGTACTTC	CASSPSGGGGTQYF
TRBD2	TRBJ2-3	-	17	TRBV29-1	TGCAGCGTTGTTTCTGTCGGTGTCGGGAGGGCCGTCGATACGCAGTATTTT	CSVVSVGVGRAVDTQYF
TRBD2	TRBJ2-7	few	16	TRBV5-1	TGCGCCAGCAGCTACTATAGCGGGGCCGGTGACTACGAGCAGTACTTC	CASSYYSGAGDYEQYF
TRBD2	TRBJ2-1	-	17	TRBV9	TGTGCCAGCAGCGTAGAAGGGGCGGGAGATTGGTACAATGAGCAGTTCTTC	CASSVEGAGDWYNEQFF
-	TRBJ1-1	-	15	TRBV5-5	TGTGCCAGCAGCTTGTTGGTCGGGACGAACACTGAAGCTTTCTTT	CASSLLVGTNTEAFF
-	TRBJ2-3	few	17	TRBV20-1	TGCAGTGCTAGAGTTGGTTGGGGGTGGAGGCGCACAGATACGCAGTATTTT	CSARVGWGWRRTDTQYF
TRBD2	TRBJ2-1	-	15	TRBV27	TGTGCCAGCAAAAAGCGGGAAAGCTCCTACAATGAGCAGTTCTTC	CASKKRESSYNEQFF
TRBD2	TRBJ2-4	-	16	TRBV4-3	TGCGCCAGCAGCCAAGATCGAGCGGGAGGACTAAACATTCAGTACTTC	CASSQDRAGGLNIQYF
-	TRBJ2-5	-	14	TRBV7-8	TGTGCCAGCAGCTCCGGGGTGTTCCAAGAGACCCAGTACTTC	CASSSGVFQETQYF
-	TRBJ2-3	-	14	TRBV20-1	TGCAGTGCTAGAGATCAACGGATCGCAGATACGCAGTATTTT	CSARDQRIADTQYF
-	TRBJ1-4	-	15	TRBV9	TGTGCCAGCAGCGTAGCTGTGGAGAGGAATGAAAAACTGTTTTTT	CASSVAVERNEKLFF